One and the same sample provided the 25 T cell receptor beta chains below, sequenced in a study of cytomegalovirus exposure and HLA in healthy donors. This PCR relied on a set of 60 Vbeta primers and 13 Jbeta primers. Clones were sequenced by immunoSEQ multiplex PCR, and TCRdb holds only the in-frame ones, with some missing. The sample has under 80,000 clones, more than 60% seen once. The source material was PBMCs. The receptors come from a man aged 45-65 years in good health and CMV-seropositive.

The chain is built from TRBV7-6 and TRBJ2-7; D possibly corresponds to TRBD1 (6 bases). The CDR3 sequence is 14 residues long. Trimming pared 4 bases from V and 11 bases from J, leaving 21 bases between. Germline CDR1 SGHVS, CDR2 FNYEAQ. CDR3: CASSSPGQLAQKYF. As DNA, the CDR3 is TGTGCCAGCAGCTCTCCGGGACAATTGGCCCAAAAGTACTTC.

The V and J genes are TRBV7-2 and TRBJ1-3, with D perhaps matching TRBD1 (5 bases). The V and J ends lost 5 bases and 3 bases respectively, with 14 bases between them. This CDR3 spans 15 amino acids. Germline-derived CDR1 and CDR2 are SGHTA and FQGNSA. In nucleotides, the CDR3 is TGTGCCAGCAGCCCCAGAGGCCAGGGTGGAAACACCATATATTTT. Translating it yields CASSPRGQGGNTIYF.

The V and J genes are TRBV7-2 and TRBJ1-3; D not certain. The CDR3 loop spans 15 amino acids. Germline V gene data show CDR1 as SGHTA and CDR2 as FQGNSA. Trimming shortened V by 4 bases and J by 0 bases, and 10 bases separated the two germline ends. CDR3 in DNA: TGTGCCAGCAGCTGGGCTCCGTCCTCTGGAAACACCATATATTTT. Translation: CASSWAPSSGNTIYF.

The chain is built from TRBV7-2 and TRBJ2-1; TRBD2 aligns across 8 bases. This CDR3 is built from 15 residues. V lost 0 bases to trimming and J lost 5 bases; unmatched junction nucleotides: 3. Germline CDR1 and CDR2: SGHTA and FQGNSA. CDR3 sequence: CASSLARGAHNEQFF. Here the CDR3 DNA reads TGTGCCAGCAGCTTAGCGCGGGGGGCCCACAATGAGCAGTTCTTC.

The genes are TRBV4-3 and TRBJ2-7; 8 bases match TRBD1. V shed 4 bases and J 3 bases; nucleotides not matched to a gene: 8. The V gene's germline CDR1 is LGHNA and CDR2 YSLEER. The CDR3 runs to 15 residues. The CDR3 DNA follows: TGCGCCAGCAGCCTAGTCGAGGGACAGGACTACGAGCAGTACTTC. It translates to CASSLVEGQDYEQYF.

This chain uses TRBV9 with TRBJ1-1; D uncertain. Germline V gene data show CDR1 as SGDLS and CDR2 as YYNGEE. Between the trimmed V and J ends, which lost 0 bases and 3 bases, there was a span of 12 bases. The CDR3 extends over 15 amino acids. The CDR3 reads CASSVDYGMDTEAFF. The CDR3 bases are TGTGCCAGCAGCGTAGATTATGGCATGGACACTGAAGCTTTCTTT. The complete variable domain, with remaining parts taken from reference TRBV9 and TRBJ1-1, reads DSGVTQTPKHLITATGQRVTLRCSPRSGDLSVYWYQQSLDQGLQFLIQYYNGEERAKGNILERFSAQQFPDLHSELNLSSLELGDSALYFCASSVDYGMDTEAFFGQGTRLTVV.

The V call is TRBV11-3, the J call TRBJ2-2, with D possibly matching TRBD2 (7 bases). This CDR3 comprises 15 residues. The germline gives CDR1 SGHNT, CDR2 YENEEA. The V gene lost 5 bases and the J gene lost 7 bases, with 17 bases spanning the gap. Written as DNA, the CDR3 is TGTGCCAGCAGCCCCCGCGGGGGCCCCGGCGGGGAGCTGTTTTTT. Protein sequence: CASSPRGGPGGELFF.

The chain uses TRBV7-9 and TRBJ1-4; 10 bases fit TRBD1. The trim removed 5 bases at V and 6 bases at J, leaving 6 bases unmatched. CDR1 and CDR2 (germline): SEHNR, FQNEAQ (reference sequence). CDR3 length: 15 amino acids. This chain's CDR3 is CASSNRTGGYEKLFF. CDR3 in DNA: TGTGCCAGCAGCAATCGGACAGGGGGTTATGAAAAACTGTTTTTT.

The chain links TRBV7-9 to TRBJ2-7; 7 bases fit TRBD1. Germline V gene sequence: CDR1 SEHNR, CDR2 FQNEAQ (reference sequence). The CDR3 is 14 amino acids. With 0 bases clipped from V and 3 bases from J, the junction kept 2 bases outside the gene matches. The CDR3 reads CASSLAGGNYEQYF. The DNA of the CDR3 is TGTGCCAGCAGCTTAGCAGGGGGCAACTACGAGCAGTACTTC. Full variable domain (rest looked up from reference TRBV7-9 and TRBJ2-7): DTGVSQNPRHKITKRGQNVTFRCDPISEHNRLYWYRQTLGQGPEFLTYFQNEAQLEKSRLLSDRFSAERPKGSFSTLEIQRTEQGDSAMYLCASSLAGGNYEQYFGPGTRLTVT.

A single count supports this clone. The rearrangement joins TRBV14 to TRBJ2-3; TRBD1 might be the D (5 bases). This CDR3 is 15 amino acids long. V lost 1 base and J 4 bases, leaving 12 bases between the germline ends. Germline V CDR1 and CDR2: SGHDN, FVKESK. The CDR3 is CASSQVGRGADTQYF. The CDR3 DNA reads TGTGCCAGCAGCCAAGTAGGTAGGGGTGCAGATACGCAGTATTTT.

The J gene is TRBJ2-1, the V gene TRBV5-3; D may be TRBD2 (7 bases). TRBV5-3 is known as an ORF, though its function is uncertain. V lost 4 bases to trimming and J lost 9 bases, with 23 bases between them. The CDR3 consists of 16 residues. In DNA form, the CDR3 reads TGTGCCAGAAGCCCTGCCGCGTGGGGGGGGCTCGGTGAGCAGTTCTTC. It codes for CARSPAAWGGLGEQFF.

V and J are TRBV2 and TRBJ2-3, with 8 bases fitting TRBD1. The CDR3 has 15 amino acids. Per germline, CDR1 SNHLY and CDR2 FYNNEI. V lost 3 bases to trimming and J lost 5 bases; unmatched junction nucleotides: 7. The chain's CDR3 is CASSEGRGQGDTQYF. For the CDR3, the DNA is TGTGCCAGCAGTGAGGGCAGGGGGCAGGGAGATACGCAGTATTTT.

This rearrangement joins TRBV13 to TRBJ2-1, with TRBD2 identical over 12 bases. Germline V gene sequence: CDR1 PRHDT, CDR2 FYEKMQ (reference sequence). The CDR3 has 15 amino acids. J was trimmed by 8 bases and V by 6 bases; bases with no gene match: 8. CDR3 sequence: CASSFRLAGVDEQFF. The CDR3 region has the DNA TGTGCCAGCAGTTTCCGACTAGCGGGAGTCGATGAGCAGTTCTTC.

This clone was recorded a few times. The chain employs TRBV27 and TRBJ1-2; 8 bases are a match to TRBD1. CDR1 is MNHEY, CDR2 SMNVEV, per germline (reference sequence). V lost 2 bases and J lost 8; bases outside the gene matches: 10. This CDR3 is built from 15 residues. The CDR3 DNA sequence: TGTGCCAGCAGTTTAATGGCAGGGGGCTCGAGCGGCTACACCTTC. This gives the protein CASSLMAGGSSGYTF.

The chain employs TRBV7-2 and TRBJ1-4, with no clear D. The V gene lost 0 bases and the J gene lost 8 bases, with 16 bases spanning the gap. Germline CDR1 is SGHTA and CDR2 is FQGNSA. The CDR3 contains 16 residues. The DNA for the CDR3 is TGTGCCAGCAGCTTAGCGGGGAGAAGGGTTGGCGAAAAACTGTTTTTT. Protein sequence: CASSLAGRRVGEKLFF.

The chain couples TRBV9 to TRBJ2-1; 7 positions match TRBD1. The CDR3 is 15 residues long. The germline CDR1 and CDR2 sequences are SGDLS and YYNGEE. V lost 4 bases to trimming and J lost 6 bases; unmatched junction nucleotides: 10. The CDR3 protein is CASSSGQRIPNEQFF. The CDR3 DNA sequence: TGTGCCAGCAGCTCGGGACAGAGAATCCCCAATGAGCAGTTCTTC. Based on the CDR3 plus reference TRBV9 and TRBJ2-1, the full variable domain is DSGVTQTPKHLITATGQRVTLRCSPRSGDLSVYWYQQSLDQGLQFLIQYYNGEERAKGNILERFSAQQFPDLHSELNLSSLELGDSALYFCASSSGQRIPNEQFFGPGTRLTVL.

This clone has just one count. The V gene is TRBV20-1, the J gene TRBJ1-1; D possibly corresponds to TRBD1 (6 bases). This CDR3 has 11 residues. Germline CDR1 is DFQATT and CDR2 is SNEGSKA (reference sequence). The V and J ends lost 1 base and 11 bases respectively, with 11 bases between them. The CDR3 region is CSARAGADAFF. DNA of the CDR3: TGCAGTGCTAGAGCAGGGGCAGATGCTTTCTTT.

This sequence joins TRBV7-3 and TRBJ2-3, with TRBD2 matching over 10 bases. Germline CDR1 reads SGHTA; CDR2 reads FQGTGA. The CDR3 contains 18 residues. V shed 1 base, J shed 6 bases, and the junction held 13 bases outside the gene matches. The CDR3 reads CASSLSRPSGGGSDTQYF. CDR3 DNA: TGTGCCAGCAGCTTAAGTCGGCCGAGCGGGGGGGGGAGCGATACGCAGTATTTT.

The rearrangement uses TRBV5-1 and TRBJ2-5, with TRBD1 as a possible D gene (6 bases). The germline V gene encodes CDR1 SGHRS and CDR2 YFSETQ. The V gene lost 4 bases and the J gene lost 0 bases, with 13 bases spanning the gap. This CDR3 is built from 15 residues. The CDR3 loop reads CASSPEGGHQETQYF. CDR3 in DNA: TGCGCCAGCAGCCCAGAAGGGGGACACCAAGAGACCCAGTACTTC.

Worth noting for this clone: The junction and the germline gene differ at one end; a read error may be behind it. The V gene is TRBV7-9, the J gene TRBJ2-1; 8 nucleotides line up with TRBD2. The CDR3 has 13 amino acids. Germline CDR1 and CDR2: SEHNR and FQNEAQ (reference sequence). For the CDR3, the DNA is TGTTCCAGCAGTCCCGGGACTAGGGATGAGCAGTTCTTC. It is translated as CSSSPGTRDEQFF.

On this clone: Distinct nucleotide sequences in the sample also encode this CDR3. CDR3 sequence reads: CAWSDQGYGYTF. CDR3 bases: TGTGCCTGGAGTGATCAGGGCTATGGCTACACCTTC. This sequence joins TRBV30 and TRBJ1-2; D is possibly TRBD1 (5 bases). Trimming cost V 1 base and J 4 bases, with 7 bases left between them. The germline CDR1 and CDR2 sequences are GTSNPN and SVGIG (reference sequence). The CDR3 runs 12 residues.

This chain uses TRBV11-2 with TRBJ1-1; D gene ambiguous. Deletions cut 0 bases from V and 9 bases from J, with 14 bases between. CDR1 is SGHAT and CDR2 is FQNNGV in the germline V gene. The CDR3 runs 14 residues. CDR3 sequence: CASSLESWAVQAFF. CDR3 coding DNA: TGTGCCAGCAGCTTAGAGTCATGGGCAGTGCAAGCTTTCTTT. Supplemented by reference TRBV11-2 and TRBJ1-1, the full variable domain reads EAGVAQSPRYKIIEKRQSVAFWCNPISGHATLYWYQQILGQGPKLLIQFQNNGVVDDSQLPKDRFSAERLKGVDSTLKIQPAKLEDSAVYLCASSLESWAVQAFFGQGTRLTVV.

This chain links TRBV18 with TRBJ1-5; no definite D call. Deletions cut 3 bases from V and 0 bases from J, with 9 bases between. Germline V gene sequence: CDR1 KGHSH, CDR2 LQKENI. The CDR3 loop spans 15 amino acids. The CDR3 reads CASSPESYSNQPQHF. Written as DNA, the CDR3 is TGTGCCAGCTCACCGGAGAGTTATAGCAATCAGCCCCAGCATTTT. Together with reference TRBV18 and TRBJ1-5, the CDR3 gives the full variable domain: NAGVMQNPRHLVRRRGQEARLRCSPMKGHSHVYWYRQLPEEGLKFMVYLQKENIIDESGMPKERFSAEFPKEGPSILRIQQVVRGDSAAYFCASSPESYSNQPQHFGDGTRLSIL.

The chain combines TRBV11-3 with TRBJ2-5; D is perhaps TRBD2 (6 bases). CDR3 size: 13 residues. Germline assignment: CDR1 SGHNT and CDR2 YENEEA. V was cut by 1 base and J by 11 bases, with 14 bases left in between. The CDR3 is CASSLVEGGTQYF. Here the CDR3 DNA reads TGTGCCAGCAGCTTAGTGGAGGGTGGAACGCAGTACTTC.

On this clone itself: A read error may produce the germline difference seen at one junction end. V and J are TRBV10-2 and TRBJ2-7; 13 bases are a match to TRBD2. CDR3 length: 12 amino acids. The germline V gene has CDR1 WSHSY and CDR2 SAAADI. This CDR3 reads CASTGTSGTPDF. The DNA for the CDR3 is TGCGCCAGTACCGGGACTAGCGGGACGCCGGACTTC.